This T cell receptor (beta chain) was captured in a study of shared clonotypes between healthy human individuals. This CDR3 is 15 amino acids long. CDR1 SGDLS and CDR2 YYNGEE come from the germline V gene. After removal of 5 bases from V and 5 bases from J, the junction contained 12 bases not matched to a gene. Study-wide results and caveats: Researchers found naive subsets generally carried larger estimated richness than memory subsets.

Sequencing was performed with immunoSEQ multiplex PCR; in TCRdb, only in-frame clones are kept and a portion is missing. Among fewer than 200,000 clones listed, around 63% were seen once. This clone has more than one count but fewer than ten. Antigen specificity is unknown. J is TRBJ2-7 and V is TRBV9, with 8 positions matching TRBD1. This TCR was recovered from a man aged 30-40 years in good health. What was sequenced was memory CD4+ T cells sorted from blood. Subset: CD45RA-negative fraction. CDR3 nucleotides: TGTGCCAGCAGTGGACAGGGAAATTCTGAGGACGAGCAGTACTTC. The encoded protein is CASSGQGNSEDEQYF.